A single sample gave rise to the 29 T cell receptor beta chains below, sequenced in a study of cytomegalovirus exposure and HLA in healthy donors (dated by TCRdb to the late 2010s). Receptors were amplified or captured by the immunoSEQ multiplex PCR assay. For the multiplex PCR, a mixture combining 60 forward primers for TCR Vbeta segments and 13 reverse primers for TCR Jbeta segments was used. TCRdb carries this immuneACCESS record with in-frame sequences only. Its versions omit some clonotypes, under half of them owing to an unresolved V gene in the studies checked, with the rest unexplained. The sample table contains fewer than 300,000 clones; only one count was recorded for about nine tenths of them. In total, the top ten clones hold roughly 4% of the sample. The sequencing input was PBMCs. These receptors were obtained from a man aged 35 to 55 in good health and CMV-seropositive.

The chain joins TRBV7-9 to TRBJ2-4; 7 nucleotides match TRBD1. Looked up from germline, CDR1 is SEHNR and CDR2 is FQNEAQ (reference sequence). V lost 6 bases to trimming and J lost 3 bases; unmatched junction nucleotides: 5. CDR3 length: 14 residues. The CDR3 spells CASSDRDGKNIQYF. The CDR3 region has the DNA TGTGCCAGCAGTGACAGGGATGGCAAAAACATTCAGTACTTC.

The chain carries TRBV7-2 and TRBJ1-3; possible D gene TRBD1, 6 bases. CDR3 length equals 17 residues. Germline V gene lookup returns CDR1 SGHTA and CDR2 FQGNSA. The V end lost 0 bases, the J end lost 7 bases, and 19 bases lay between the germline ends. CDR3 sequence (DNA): TGTGCCAGCAGCTTAGCCGTTGCAGGGGCACTGAAGAACACCATATATTTT. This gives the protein CASSLAVAGALKNTIYF.

CDR3 bases: TGCGCCAGCAGCTTTGGTGCGGCGGAAAGCACAGATACGCAGTATTTT. Protein product: CASSFGAAESTDTQYF. This chain connects TRBV5-1 to TRBJ2-3; no firm D call. This CDR3 has 16 amino acids. V was cut by 2 bases and J by 0 bases, with 13 bases left in between. The germline V gene encodes CDR1 SGHRS and CDR2 YFSETQ.

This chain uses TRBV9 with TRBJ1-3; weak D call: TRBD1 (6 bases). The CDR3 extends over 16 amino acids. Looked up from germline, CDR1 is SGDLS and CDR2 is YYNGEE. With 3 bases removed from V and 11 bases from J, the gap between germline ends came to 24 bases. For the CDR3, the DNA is TGTGCCAGCAGCGGAGGAAAGGGACATAACTCCTTCTCCATATATTTT. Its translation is CASSGGKGHNSFSIYF.

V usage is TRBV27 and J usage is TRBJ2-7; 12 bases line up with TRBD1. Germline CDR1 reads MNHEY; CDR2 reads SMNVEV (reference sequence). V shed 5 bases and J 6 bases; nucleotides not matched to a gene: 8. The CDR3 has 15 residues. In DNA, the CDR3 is TGTGCCAGCAGTCGAACCGGGACAGGGGGCCGCGAGCAGTACTTC. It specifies CASSRTGTGGREQYF.

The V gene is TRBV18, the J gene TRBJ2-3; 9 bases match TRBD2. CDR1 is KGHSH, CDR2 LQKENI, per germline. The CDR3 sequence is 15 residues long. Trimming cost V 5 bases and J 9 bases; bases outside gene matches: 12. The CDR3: CASSTQREAPWTQYF. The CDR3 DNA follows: TGTGCCAGCTCAACACAGCGGGAGGCCCCATGGACGCAGTATTTT.

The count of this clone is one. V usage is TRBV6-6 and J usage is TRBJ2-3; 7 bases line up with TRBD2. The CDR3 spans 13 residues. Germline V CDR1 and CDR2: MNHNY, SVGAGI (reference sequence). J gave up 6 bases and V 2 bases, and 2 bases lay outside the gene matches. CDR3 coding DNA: TGTGCCAGCAGTTACGGTAGCGGGGATACGCAGTATTTT. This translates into CASSYGSGDTQYF.

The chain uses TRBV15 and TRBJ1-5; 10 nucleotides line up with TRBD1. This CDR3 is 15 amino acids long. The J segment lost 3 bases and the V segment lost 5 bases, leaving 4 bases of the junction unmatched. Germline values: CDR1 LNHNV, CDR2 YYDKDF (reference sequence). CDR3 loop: CATSVGTGDNQPQHF. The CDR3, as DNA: TGTGCCACCAGCGTCGGGACAGGGGACAATCAGCCCCAGCATTTT.

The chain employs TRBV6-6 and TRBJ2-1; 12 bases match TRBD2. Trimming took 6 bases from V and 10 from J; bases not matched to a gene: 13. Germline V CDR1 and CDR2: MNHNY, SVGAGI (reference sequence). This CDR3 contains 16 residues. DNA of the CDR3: TGTGCCAGCAGAAAATATCCTAGCGGGAGGGCCTGGGAGCAGTTCTTC. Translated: CASRKYPSGRAWEQFF.

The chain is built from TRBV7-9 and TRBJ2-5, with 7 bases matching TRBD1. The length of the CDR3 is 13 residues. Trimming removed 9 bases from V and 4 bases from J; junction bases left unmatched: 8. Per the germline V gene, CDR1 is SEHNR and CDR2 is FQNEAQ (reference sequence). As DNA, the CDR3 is TGTGCCAGTTCACAGGGGATACGAGAGACCCAGTACTTC. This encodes CASSQGIRETQYF.

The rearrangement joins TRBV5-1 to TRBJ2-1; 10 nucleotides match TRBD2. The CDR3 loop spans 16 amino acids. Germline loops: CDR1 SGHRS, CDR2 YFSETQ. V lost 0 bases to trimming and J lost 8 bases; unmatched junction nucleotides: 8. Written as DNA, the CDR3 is TGCGCCAGCAGCTTGGGGGCCGGGACTAGCGTTGATGAGCAGTTCTTC. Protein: CASSLGAGTSVDEQFF.

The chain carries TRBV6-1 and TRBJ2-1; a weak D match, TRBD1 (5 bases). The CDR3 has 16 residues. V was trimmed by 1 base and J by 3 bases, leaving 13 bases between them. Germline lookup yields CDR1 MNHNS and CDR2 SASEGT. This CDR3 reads CASSEEAGAIYNEQFF. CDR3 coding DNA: TGTGCCAGCAGTGAAGAGGCTGGGGCTATCTACAATGAGCAGTTCTTC.

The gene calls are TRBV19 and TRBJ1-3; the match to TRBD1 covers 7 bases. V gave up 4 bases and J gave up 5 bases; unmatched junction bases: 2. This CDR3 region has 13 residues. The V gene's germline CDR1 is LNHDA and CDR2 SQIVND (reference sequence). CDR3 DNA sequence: TGTGCCAGTAGTACAGGGGGTCGAAACACCATATATTTT. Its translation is CASSTGGRNTIYF.

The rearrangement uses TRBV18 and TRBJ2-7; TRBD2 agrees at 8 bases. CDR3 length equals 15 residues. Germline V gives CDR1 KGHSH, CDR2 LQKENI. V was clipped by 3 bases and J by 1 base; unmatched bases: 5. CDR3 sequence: CASSPEVAGSYEQYF. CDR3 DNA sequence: TGTGCCAGCTCACCCGAGGTAGCGGGGTCCTACGAGCAGTACTTC.

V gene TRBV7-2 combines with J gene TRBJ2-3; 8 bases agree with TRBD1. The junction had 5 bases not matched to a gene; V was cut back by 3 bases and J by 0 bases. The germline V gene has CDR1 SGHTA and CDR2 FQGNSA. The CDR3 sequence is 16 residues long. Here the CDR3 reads CASSFATGGSTDTQYF. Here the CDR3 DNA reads TGTGCCAGCAGCTTTGCTACAGGGGGTAGCACAGATACGCAGTATTTT.

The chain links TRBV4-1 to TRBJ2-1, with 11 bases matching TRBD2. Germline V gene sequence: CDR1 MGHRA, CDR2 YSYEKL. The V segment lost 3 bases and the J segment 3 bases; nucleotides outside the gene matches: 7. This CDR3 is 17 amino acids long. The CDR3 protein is CASSQITSGRDYNEQFF. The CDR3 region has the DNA TGCGCCAGCAGCCAGATAACTAGCGGGAGAGACTACAATGAGCAGTTCTTC.

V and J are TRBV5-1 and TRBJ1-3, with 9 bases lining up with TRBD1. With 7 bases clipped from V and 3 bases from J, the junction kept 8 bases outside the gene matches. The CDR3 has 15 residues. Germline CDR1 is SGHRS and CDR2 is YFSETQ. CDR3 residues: CASSPGQGSGNTIYF. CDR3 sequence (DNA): TGCGCCAGCTCTCCGGGACAGGGAAGTGGAAACACCATATATTTT.

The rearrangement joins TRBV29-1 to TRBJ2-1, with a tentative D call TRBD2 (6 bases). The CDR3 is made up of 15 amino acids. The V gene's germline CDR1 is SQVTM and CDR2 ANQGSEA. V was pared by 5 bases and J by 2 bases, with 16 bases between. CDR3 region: CSVQLGTYTYNEQFF. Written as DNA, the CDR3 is TGCAGCGTTCAACTCGGGACTTATACCTACAATGAGCAGTTCTTC.

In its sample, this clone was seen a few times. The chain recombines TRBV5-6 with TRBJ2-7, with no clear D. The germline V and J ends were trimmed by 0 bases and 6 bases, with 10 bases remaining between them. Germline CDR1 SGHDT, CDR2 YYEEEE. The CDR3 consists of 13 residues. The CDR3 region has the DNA TGTGCCAGCAGCTTGGAGCTAGGAGTCGAGCAGTACTTC. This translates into CASSLELGVEQYF.

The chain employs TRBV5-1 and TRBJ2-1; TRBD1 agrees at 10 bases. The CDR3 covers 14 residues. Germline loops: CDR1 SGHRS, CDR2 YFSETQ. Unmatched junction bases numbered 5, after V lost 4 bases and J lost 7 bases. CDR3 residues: CASSLDRGRNEQFF. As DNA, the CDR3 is TGCGCCAGCAGCCTGGACAGGGGGAGGAATGAGCAGTTCTTC.

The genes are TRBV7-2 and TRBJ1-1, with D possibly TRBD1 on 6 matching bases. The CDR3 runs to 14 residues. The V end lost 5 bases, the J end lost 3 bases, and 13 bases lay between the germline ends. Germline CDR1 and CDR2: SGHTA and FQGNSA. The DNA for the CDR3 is TGTGCCAGCAGCCTAAGGACAGCTTACACTGAAGCTTTCTTT. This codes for CASSLRTAYTEAFF.

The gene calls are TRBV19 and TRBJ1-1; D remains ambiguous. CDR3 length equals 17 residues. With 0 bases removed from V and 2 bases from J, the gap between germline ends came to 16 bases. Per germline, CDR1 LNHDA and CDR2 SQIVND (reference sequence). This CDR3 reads CASSIDLVAVENTEAFF. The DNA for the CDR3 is TGTGCCAGTAGTATAGATCTCGTGGCAGTCGAAAACACTGAAGCTTTCTTT.

The DNA of the CDR3 is TGTGCCAGCAGTTTTCGACAGGGAGGCTCCTACGAGCAGTACTTC. Protein: CASSFRQGGSYEQYF. The chain has TRBV6-5 and TRBJ2-7, with a tentative D call TRBD1 (7 bases). This CDR3 is 15 amino acids long. CDR1 and CDR2 from the germline V gene are MNHEY and SVGAGI. Trimming pared 4 bases from V and 0 bases from J, leaving 13 bases between.

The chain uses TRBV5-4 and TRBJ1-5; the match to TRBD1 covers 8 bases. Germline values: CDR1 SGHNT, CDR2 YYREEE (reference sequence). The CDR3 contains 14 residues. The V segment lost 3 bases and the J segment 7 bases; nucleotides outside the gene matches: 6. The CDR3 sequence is CASSSDRGGQPQHF. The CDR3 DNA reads TGTGCCAGCAGCTCAGACAGGGGTGGACAGCCCCAGCATTTT.

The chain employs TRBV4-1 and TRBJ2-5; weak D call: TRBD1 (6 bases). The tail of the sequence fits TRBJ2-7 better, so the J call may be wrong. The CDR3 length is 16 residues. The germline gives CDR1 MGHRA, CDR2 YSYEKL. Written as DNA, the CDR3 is TGCGCCAGCAGCCAAGAAAGCCAGGGGACGTTTTACGAGCAGTACTTC. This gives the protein CASSQESQGTFYEQYF.

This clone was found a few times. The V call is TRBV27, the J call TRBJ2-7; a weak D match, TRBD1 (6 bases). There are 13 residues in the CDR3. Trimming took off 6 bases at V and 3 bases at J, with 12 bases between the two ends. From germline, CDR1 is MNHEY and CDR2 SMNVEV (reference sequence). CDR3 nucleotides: TGTGCCAGCAGGGGGCAGGGGCTCTACGAGCAGTACTTC. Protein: CASRGQGLYEQYF.

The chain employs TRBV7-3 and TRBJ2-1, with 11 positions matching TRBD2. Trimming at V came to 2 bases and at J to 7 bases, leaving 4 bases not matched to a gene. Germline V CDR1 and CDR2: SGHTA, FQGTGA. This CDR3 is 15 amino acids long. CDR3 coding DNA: TGTGCCAGCAGCTTACAGTCTAGCGGGAGGAATGAGCAGTTCTTC. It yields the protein CASSLQSSGRNEQFF.

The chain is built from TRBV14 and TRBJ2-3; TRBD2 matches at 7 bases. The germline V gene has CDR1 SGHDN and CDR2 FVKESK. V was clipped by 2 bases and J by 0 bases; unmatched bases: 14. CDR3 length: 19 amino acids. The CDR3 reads CASSQRRLAYNPSTDTQYF. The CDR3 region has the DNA TGTGCCAGCAGCCAAAGGCGACTAGCCTACAACCCTAGCACAGATACGCAGTATTTT.

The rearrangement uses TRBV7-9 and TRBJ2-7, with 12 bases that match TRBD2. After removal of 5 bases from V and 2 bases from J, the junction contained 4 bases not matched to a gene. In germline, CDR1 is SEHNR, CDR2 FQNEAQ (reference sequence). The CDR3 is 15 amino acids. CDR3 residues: CASSPTSGSAYEQYF. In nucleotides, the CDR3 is TGTGCCAGCAGCCCGACTAGCGGGAGTGCCTACGAGCAGTACTTC.